Listed below are T cell receptor beta chains from one sample, sequenced in a study of blood T cell repertoires in COVID-19. Here immunoSEQ multiplex PCR was the method, and the copy in TCRdb shows in-frame clones only, minus some. The data hold more than 140,000 clones, with roughly 84% observed a single time. The material sequenced was peripheral blood. Receptor source: a woman aged 50 to 65 in a cohort sampled during active or convalescent COVID-19. Both conserved end residues are trimmed from each CDR3.

j_call v_call cdr3_aa
TRBJ1-2 TRBV6-5 ASVGTIGGYT
TRBJ1-2 TRBV5-1 ASSLDRIDGYT
TRBJ1-4 TRBV6-5 ASSSGEKLF
TRBJ2-1 TRBV24-1 AAQGTSYNEQF
TRBJ1-4 TRBV5-1 ASSLGVAGFNEKLF
TRBJ2-5 TRBV7-8 ASSPRLAQGAQY
TRBJ1-1 TRBV7-9 ASSSIGGTEAF
TRBJ2-2 TRBV7-3 ASSPDPGSGGELF
TRBJ2-4 TRBV21-1 ASSTKPPGLAGGPFPY
TRBJ2-1 TRBV2 ASSGGLAGSSSYNEQF
TRBJ2-1 TRBV4-3 ASSPTSGGVNEQF
TRBJ2-5 TRBV5-1 ASSLGLAGNRPY
TRBJ2-3 TRBV10-3 ATRKTGAVSSTDTQY
TRBJ2-3 TRBV10-3 AIRNDWTGDTQY
TRBJ1-4 TRBV5-1 ASSLEEFSGALGKLF
TRBJ1-1 TRBV27 ASAPRGDNTEAF
TRBJ1-1 TRBV6-5 ASSRATGLGTEAF
TRBJ1-2 TRBV4-1 ASSQSRATGTSNYGYT
TRBJ1-5 TRBV19 ASSASTGNQPQH